Presented here are 27 T cell receptor beta chains from one specimen sequenced in a study of cytomegalovirus exposure and HLA in healthy donors. 13 Jbeta primers and 60 Vbeta primers were used for the PCR. Generated by immunoSEQ multiplex PCR, the TCRdb table keeps only in-frame clones and is missing some. The sample lists some 140,000 clones; roughly 79% were seen once. What was sequenced was PBMCs. All receptors derive from a man between 18 and 35 years old in good health and CMV-seronegative.

The chain has TRBV27 and TRBJ2-7; the match to TRBD1 covers 8 bases. The CDR3 is 14 amino acids. Germline CDR1 is MNHEY and CDR2 is SMNVEV (reference sequence). The V gene end was trimmed by 6 bases and the J gene end by 5 bases; junction bases not matched to a gene: 9. The CDR3 nucleotides read TGTGCCAGCAGATGGACAGGGCTCGGAAACGAGCAGTACTTC. Protein sequence: CASRWTGLGNEQYF.

CDR3 loop: CAISDKTGSGSYEQYF. CDR3 bases: TGTGCCATCAGTGATAAGACAGGGAGTGGGTCCTACGAGCAGTACTTC. The J gene is TRBJ2-7, the V gene TRBV10-3, with 7 bases matching TRBD1. Germline CDR1 ENHRY, CDR2 SYGVKD. V was pared by 3 bases and J by 1 base, with 9 bases of the junction left unmatched. This CDR3 is built from 16 residues.

As for this clone: Given the absence of the conserved phenylalanine or tryptophan at the CDR3 end, a read error is likely. The limits of the CDR3 on the DNA are not certain, so only TCRdb's listed CDR3 is given. The CDR3 sequence: CANPLLGQGY. The chain combines TRBV28 with TRBJ2-7; the D call in the table, TRBD1, was not verified against the DNA. The germline V gene encodes CDR1 MDHEN and CDR2 SYDVKM. From its first to its last residue, the CDR3 has 10 amino acids.

The rearrangement uses TRBV6-4 and TRBJ1-2; 11 nucleotides line up with TRBD1. J was trimmed by 8 bases and V by 6 bases; bases with no gene match: 11. Germline V gene data show CDR1 as MRHNA and CDR2 as SNTAGT. This CDR3 contains 15 residues. CDR3 residues: CASRSGLGQGGGYTF. The CDR3 coding sequence is TGTGCCAGCAGATCGGGCCTGGGACAGGGGGGCGGCTACACCTTC.

The chain carries TRBV14 and TRBJ1-5, with D tentatively TRBD1 (6 bases). The CDR3 runs to 15 residues. V was cut by 4 bases and J by 0 bases, with 10 bases left in between. CDR1 is SGHDN and CDR2 is FVKESK in the germline V gene. The CDR3 reads CASSPGTSSNQPQHF. In DNA, the CDR3 is TGTGCCAGCAGCCCCGGGACAAGTAGCAATCAGCCCCAGCATTTT.

Here the CDR3 DNA reads TGCGCCAGCAGCCCCTCGGGACAGGGGGCTTACTATGGCTACACCTTC. Its protein product is CASSPSGQGAYYGYTF. The V and J genes are TRBV4-3 and TRBJ1-2; 12 bases are a match to TRBD1. Germline CDR1 LGHNA, CDR2 YSLEER. J was trimmed by 3 bases and V by 4 bases; bases with no gene match: 6. This CDR3 has 16 residues.

DNA for the CDR3: TGTGCCAGCAGCTTAGGAGGTCAGGGGCATGCAGATACGCAGTATTTT. Translated: CASSLGGQGHADTQYF. V and J are TRBV7-2 and TRBJ2-3; a possible D gene is TRBD1 (6 bases). Germline V gives CDR1 SGHTA, CDR2 FQGNSA. Deletions cut 1 base from V and 4 bases from J, with 15 bases between. The CDR3 spans 16 residues.

The V and J genes are TRBV7-9 and TRBJ2-7, with 12 bases fitting TRBD1. J was trimmed by 7 bases and V by 5 bases; bases with no gene match: 6. Germline CDR1 is SEHNR and CDR2 is FQNEAQ (reference sequence). CDR3 size: 14 residues. The CDR3 loop reads CASSMGQGAGEQYF. CDR3 nucleotide sequence: TGTGCCAGCAGCATGGGACAGGGGGCGGGGGAGCAGTACTTC.

The sample holds one count of this clone. The rearrangement uses TRBV19 and TRBJ2-1, with 7 nucleotides matching TRBD1. From germline, CDR1 is LNHDA and CDR2 SQIVND (reference sequence). V lost 8 bases and J lost 6; bases outside the gene matches: 10. The CDR3 loop spans 14 amino acids. The CDR3 region is CASRLGGATNEQFF. The DNA for the CDR3 is TGTGCCAGTCGTCTAGGGGGCGCAACCAATGAGCAGTTCTTC.

CDR3: CASSPPTGVYGYTF. CDR3 sequence (DNA): TGTGCCAGCTCACCACCCACAGGGGTCTATGGCTACACCTTC. This chain links TRBV18 with TRBJ1-2, with 7 bases identical to TRBD1. The V gene's germline CDR1 is KGHSH and CDR2 LQKENI. V trimming: 0 bases; J trimming: 4 bases; junction bases outside the gene matches: 2. The CDR3 is made up of 14 amino acids.

The chain combines TRBV6-5 with TRBJ1-1; no definite D call. Trimming removed 2 bases from V and 4 bases from J, with 11 bases in between. CDR1 and CDR2 from the germline V gene are MNHEY and SVGAGI. CDR3 length: 14 amino acids. CDR3 loop: CASSYASFGTEAFF. The CDR3 DNA is TGTGCCAGCAGTTACGCAAGCTTTGGCACTGAAGCTTTCTTT.

V gene TRBV27 combines with J gene TRBJ1-2; 9 bases align to TRBD1. Germline V lookup: CDR1 MNHEY, CDR2 SMNVEV (reference sequence). The junction had 4 bases not matched to a gene; V was cut back by 3 bases and J by 2 bases. This CDR3 has 15 amino acids. CDR3 nucleotide sequence: TGTGCCAGCAGTTTCGCCGGACAGGGGAACTATGGCTACACCTTC. Translated, it gives CASSFAGQGNYGYTF.

The V gene is TRBV7-2, the J gene TRBJ2-1; D gene unclear. CDR1 and CDR2 (germline): SGHTA, FQGNSA. Trimming stripped 2 bases from V and 3 bases from J, with 14 bases between. The CDR3 runs to 16 residues. The CDR3 region is CASSLTPRHDYNEQFF. The CDR3 DNA reads as TGTGCCAGCAGCTTAACTCCGAGACATGACTACAATGAGCAGTTCTTC. Combining the CDR3 with reference TRBV7-2 and TRBJ2-1 gives the whole variable domain GAGVSQSPSNKVTEKGKDVELRCDPISGHTALYWYRQSLGQGLEFLIYFQGNSAPDKSGLPSDRFSAERTGGSVSTLTIQRTQQEDSAVYLCASSLTPRHDYNEQFFGPGTRLTVL.

This chain links TRBV9 with TRBJ1-2; 8 bases align to TRBD1. V was clipped by 9 bases and J by 8 bases; unmatched bases: 12. The CDR3 spans 13 residues. Germline assignment: CDR1 SGDLS and CDR2 YYNGEE. CDR3 loop: CANSTGDPRGYTF. CDR3 bases: TGTGCCAACTCGACAGGGGATCCTCGGGGCTACACCTTC. The full variable domain, completed using reference TRBV9 and TRBJ1-2, is DSGVTQTPKHLITATGQRVTLRCSPRSGDLSVYWYQQSLDQGLQFLIQYYNGEERAKGNILERFSAQQFPDLHSELNLSSLELGDSALYFCANSTGDPRGYTFGSGTRLTVV.

V gene TRBV28 combines with J gene TRBJ2-7; the D is unclear. V shed 11 bases and J shed 2 bases, with 10 bases lying between them. The CDR3 has 11 residues. Looked up from germline, CDR1 is MDHEN and CDR2 is SYDVKM. CDR3 nucleotide sequence: TGTGCCGTTAACAGACCCTACGAGCAGTACTTC. Its translation: CAVNRPYEQYF.

This clone came up a few times. This rearrangement joins TRBV29-1 to TRBJ2-7; possibly TRBD2 for D (5 bases). Looked up from germline, CDR1 is SQVTM and CDR2 is ANQGSEA. The CDR3 is 13 residues long. The V gene lost 0 bases and the J gene lost 0 bases, with 6 bases spanning the gap. The CDR3 DNA is TGCAGCGTTGAAGAGAGGGACTCCTACGAGCAGTACTTC. Amino acids: CSVEERDSYEQYF.

This clone was observed once. The chain carries TRBV6-5 and TRBJ1-3; the D is unclear. The V gene's germline CDR1 is MNHEY and CDR2 SVGAGI. The CDR3 runs to 16 residues. Trimming removed 0 bases at V and 0 bases at J, with 9 bases between. The CDR3 nucleotides are TGTGCCAGCAGTTACTCGCGCCCCTCCTCTGGAAACACCATATATTTT. It translates to CASSYSRPSSGNTIYF.

The V and J genes are TRBV28 and TRBJ1-5, with a tentative D call TRBD1 (6 bases). V was shortened by 3 bases and J by 3 bases, with 15 bases between the two germline ends. Germline V gene data show CDR1 as MDHEN and CDR2 as SYDVKM. CDR3 size: 16 residues. For the CDR3, the DNA is TGTGCCAGCAGTTTGGAGTTTGGGGGCCTCAATCAGCCCCAGCATTTT. Encoded protein: CASSLEFGGLNQPQHF.

This chain connects TRBV5-1 to TRBJ1-2, with D uncertain. Trimming pared 1 base from V and 7 bases from J, leaving 11 bases between. The CDR3 is 13 amino acids. The germline V gene encodes CDR1 SGHRS and CDR2 YFSETQ. CDR3 protein: CASSLSGDRGYTF. The CDR3 DNA is TGCGCCAGCAGCTTGTCCGGGGATCGTGGCTACACCTTC. The whole variable domain, filled in from reference TRBV5-1 and TRBJ1-2, reads KAGVTQTPRYLIKTRGQQVTLSCSPISGHRSVSWYQQTPGQGLQFLFEYFSETQRNKGNFPGRFSGRQFSNSRSEMNVSTLELGDSALYLCASSLSGDRGYTFGSGTRLTVV.

As regards this clone: A read error may produce the germline difference seen at one junction end. The chain combines TRBV10-3 with TRBJ1-2, with 7 bases fitting TRBD1. The CDR3 covers 13 residues. Germline CDR1 ENHRY, CDR2 SYGVKD. In DNA, the CDR3 is TGTGCCATCGGAGGGGGCGCTAACTATGGCTACCCCTTC. This gives the protein CAIGGGANYGYPF.

The chain links TRBV29-1 to TRBJ1-1; the match to TRBD1 covers 7 bases. J was trimmed by 0 bases and V by 4 bases; bases with no gene match: 2. The CDR3 runs 13 residues. Looked up from germline, CDR1 is SQVTM and CDR2 is ANQGSEA. In DNA, the CDR3 is TGCAGCGTTGCAGGGGGTGTGAACACTGAAGCTTTCTTT. Translation gives CSVAGGVNTEAFF. Based on the CDR3 plus reference TRBV29-1 and TRBJ1-1, the full variable domain is SAVISQKPSRDICQRGTSLTIQCQVDSQVTMMFWYRQQPGQSLTLIATANQGSEATYESGFVIDKFPISRPNLTFSTLTVSNMSPEDSSIYLCSVAGGVNTEAFFGQGTRLTVV.

The chain joins TRBV7-9 to TRBJ2-1; D uncertain. This CDR3 contains 13 residues. V was pared by 2 bases and J by 5 bases, with 7 bases between. Germline V gene data show CDR1 as SEHNR and CDR2 as FQNEAQ (reference sequence). The CDR3 spells CASSLFADNEQFF. DNA of the CDR3: TGTGCCAGCAGCTTATTTGCGGACAATGAGCAGTTCTTC.

The genes are TRBV14 and TRBJ2-7; a possible D gene is TRBD1 (5 bases). V shed 2 bases and J shed 3 bases, with 17 bases lying between them. Per germline, CDR1 SGHDN and CDR2 FVKESK. CDR3 length equals 16 residues. CDR3 coding DNA: TGTGCCAGCAGCCAAAGAGATCAGGGTATGGACTACGAGCAGTACTTC. Protein sequence: CASSQRDQGMDYEQYF.

This clone was recorded once. V gene TRBV7-9 combines with J gene TRBJ2-1; the D is unclear. Trimming took 5 bases from V and 4 from J, leaving 12 bases between them. Germline CDR1 reads SEHNR; CDR2 reads FQNEAQ (reference sequence). This CDR3 contains 14 residues. This CDR3 is CASSQAGTYNEQFF. As DNA, the CDR3 is TGTGCCAGCAGCCAAGCAGGTACTTACAATGAGCAGTTCTTC.

The chain couples TRBV6-5 to TRBJ1-2, with 7 positions matching TRBD1. Germline trimming cut 5 bases from V and 2 bases from J; bases unmatched to any gene: 5. The CDR3 loop spans 14 amino acids. Germline loops: CDR1 MNHEY, CDR2 SVGAGI. The CDR3 loop reads CASSRGRLNYGYTF. The CDR3 bases are TGTGCCAGCAGTAGGGGGCGCCTAAACTATGGCTACACCTTC.

The V gene is TRBV11-3, the J gene TRBJ2-7; 7 bases map to TRBD2. The CDR3 loop spans 14 amino acids. The germline gives CDR1 SGHNT, CDR2 YENEEA. The V and J ends lost 0 bases and 5 bases, in that order; junction bases with no gene match: 4. The CDR3 sequence is CASSLEAGAHEQYF. CDR3 nucleotides: TGTGCCAGCAGCTTAGAGGCGGGAGCCCACGAGCAGTACTTC.

The chain joins TRBV9 to TRBJ1-1; D is undetermined. The CDR3 totals 14 residues. The germline V gene encodes CDR1 SGDLS and CDR2 YYNGEE. Trimming took 0 bases from V and 0 from J, leaving 6 bases between them. CDR3 coding DNA: TGTGCCAGCAGCGTAGGATACATGAACACTGAAGCTTTCTTT. Translating gives CASSVGYMNTEAFF. The complete variable domain, with remaining parts taken from reference TRBV9 and TRBJ1-1, reads DSGVTQTPKHLITATGQRVTLRCSPRSGDLSVYWYQQSLDQGLQFLIQYYNGEERAKGNILERFSAQQFPDLHSELNLSSLELGDSALYFCASSVGYMNTEAFFGQGTRLTVV.